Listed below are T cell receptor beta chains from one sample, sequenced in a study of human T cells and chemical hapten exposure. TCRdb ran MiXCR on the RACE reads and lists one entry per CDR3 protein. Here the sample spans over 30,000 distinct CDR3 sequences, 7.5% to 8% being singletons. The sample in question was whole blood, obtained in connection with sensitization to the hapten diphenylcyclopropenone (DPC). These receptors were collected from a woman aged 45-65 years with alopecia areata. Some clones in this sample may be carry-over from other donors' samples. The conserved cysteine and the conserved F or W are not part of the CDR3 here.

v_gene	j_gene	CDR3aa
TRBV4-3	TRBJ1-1	ASSQDRGFRAF
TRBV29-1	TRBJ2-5	SVRRGSGETQY
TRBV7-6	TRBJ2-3	ASSLGDRGATDTQY
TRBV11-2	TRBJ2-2	ASSVISDTGELF
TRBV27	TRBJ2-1	ASSPMPPGARSSYNEQF
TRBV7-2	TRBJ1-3	ASSLAVTGNTIY
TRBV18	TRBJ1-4	ASSLKREKLF
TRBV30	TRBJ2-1	AWTPGTSGLRDEQF
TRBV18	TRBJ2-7	ASSPGLAGAAEQY
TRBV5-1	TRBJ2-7	ASSSEGALSYEQY
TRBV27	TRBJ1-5	ASRRQGPNQPQH
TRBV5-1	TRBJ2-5	ASREGMETQY
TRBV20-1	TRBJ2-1	SATRVRGNEQF
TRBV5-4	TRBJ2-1	ASGGGTSESEQF
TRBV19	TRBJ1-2	ASTNAAWVSGYT
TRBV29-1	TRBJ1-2	SVEDPAGQGGGYT
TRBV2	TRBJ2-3	ASSAYGRGADTQY
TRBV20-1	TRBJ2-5	SARDPSRETQY
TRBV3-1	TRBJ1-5	ASSQEAGGNQPQH
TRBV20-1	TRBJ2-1	SALTSRNEQF
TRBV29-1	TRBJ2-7	SVYPTGGWNEQY
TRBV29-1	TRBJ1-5	SVWDTNQPQH
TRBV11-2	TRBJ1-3	ASSLVAGGLNGNTIY
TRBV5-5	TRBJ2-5	ASSLVIRDLGQETQY
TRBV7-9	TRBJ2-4	ASSPPVNIQY
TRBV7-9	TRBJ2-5	ASMPRGSGTSRRETQY
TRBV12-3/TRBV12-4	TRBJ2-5	ASTIKETQY
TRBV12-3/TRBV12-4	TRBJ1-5	ASSLRQTRRLGNQPQH
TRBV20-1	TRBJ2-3	SASLTSGSISDTQY
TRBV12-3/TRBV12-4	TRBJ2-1	ASSALAGGSYNEQF
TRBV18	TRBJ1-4	ASSPGTAVITEKLF
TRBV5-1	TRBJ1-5	ASSLGGMGQNQPQH
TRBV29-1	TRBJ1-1	SVDPQGATNTEAF
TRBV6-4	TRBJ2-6	ASNPHGIRTNVLT
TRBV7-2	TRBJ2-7	ASSSGYYEQY
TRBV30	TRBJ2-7	AWSEQGGYEQY
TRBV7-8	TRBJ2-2	ASSLGRDGGTGELF